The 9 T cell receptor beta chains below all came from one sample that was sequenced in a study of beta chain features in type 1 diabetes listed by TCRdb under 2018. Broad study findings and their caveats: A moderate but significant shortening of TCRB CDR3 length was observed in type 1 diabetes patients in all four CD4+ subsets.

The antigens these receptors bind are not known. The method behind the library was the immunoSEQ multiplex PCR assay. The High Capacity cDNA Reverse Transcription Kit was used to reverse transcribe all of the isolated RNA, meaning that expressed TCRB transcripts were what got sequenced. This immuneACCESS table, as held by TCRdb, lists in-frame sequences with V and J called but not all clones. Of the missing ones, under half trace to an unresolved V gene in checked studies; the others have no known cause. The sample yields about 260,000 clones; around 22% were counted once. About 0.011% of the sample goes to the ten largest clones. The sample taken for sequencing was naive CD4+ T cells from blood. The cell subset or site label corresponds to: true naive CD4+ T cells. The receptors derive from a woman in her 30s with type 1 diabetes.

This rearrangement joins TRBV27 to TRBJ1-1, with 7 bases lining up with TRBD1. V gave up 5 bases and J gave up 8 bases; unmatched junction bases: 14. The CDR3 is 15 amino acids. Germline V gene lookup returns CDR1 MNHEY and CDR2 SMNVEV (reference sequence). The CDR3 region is CASSLVPGQSWEAFF. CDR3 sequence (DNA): TGTGCCAGCAGTCTTGTACCGGGACAGAGTTGGGAAGCTTTCTTT.

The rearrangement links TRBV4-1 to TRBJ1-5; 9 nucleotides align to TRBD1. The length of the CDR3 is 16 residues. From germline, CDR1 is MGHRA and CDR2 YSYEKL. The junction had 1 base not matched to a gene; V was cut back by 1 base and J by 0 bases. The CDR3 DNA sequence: TGCGCCAGCAGCCAAGGACAGGGGGATAGCAATCAGCCCCAGCATTTT. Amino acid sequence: CASSQGQGDSNQPQHF.

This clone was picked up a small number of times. CDR3: CATSRDNAGLHQPQHF. The CDR3 nucleotides read TGTGCCACCAGCAGAGATAATGCAGGGCTTCACCAGCCCCAGCATTTT. The rearrangement joins TRBV15 to TRBJ1-5; D might be TRBD1 (5 bases). The V gene lost 0 bases and the J gene lost 7 bases, with 16 bases spanning the gap. Germline CDR1 reads LNHNV; CDR2 reads YYDKDF (reference sequence). CDR3 length equals 16 residues. The full variable domain, rest sourced from reference TRBV15 and TRBJ1-5, is DAMVIQNPRYQVTQFGKPVTLSCSQTLNHNVMYWYQQKSSQAPKLLFHYYDKDFNNEADTPDNFQSRRPNTSFCFLDIRSPGLGDTAMYLCATSRDNAGLHQPQHFGDGTRLSIL.

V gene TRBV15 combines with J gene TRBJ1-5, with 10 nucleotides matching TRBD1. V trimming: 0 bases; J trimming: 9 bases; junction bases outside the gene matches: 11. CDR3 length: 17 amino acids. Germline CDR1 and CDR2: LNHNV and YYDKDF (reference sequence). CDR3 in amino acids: CATSRDGTGVRSRPQHF. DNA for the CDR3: TGTGCCACCAGCAGAGATGGGACAGGGGTACGATCCAGGCCCCAGCATTTT.

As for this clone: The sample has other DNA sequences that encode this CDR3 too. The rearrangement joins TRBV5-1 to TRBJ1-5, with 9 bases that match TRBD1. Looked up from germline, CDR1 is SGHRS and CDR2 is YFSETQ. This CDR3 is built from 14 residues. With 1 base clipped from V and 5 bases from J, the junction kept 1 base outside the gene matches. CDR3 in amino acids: CASSLRQGDQPQHF. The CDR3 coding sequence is TGCGCCAGCAGCTTGCGACAGGGGGATCAGCCCCAGCATTTT.

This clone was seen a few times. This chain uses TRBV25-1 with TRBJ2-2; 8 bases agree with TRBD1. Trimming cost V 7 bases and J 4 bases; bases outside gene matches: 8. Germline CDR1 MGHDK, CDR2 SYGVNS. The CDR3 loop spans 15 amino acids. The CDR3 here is CASTPGTGLTGELFF. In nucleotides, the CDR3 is TGTGCCAGCACCCCCGGGACAGGCCTCACCGGGGAGCTGTTTTTT.

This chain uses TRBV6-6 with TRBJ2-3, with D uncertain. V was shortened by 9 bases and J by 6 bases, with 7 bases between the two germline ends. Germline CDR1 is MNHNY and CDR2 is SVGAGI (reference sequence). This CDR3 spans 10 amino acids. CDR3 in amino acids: CASRFDTQYF. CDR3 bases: TGTGCCAGTCGGTTTGATACGCAGTATTTT.

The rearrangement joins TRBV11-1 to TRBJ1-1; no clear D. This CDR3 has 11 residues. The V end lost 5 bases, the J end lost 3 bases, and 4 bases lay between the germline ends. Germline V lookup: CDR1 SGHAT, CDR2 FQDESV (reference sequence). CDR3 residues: CASSPYTEAFF. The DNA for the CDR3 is TGTGCCAGCAGCCCGTACACTGAAGCTTTCTTT.

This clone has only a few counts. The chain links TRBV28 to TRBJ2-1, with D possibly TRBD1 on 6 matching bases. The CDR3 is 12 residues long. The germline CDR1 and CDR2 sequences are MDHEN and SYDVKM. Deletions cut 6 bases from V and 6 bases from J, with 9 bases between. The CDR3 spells CASRRTVNEQFF. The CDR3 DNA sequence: TGTGCCAGCAGGAGGACAGTCAATGAGCAGTTCTTC.